Given below is one T cell receptor (beta chain) in context. Its antigen is currently unknown. The data are from a study of early T cells in non-severe SARS-CoV-2 infection. Study overall: The study sequenced bulk RNA from unsorted whole blood, with chains unpaired. Findings of the study overall: There was a bias toward anti-spike CD8 responses in VDJdb matching, which missed private and CD4 specificities.

The CDR3 totals 14 residues. Deletions cut 7 bases from V and 2 bases from J, with 12 bases between. Germline CDR1 reads SNHLY; CDR2 reads FYNNEI. Each cDNA molecule carried a unique molecular identifier. TCRdb used MiXCR to reprocess the 5' RACE reads, holding one entry per CDR3 protein. The sample shows fewer than 95,000 distinct CDR3 sequences, 15% to 20% of them seen only once. This TCR was sampled from an adult who was a healthcare worker with PCR-confirmed SARS-CoV-2 infection or an uninfected control (not recorded which). The genes are TRBV2 and TRBJ2-1; no reliable D call. Specimen: whole blood, collected at baseline. The chain's CDR3 is CASTGPPTYNEQFF. In nucleotides, the CDR3 is TGTGCCAGCACTGGCCCGCCCACCTACAATGAGCAGTTCTTC.